This T cell receptor beta chain is from a study of Graves' ophthalmopathy and Graves' hyperthyroidism. Trimming removed 6 bases at V and 3 bases at J, with 15 bases between. Per the germline V gene, CDR1 is MDHEN and CDR2 is SYDVKM. The CDR3 is made up of 14 amino acids. RNA transcripts were the source from which TCR beta CDR3 regions were amplified. First-round RT-PCR with HTBI primers preceded a second-round multiplex PCR. From the multiplex PCR reads, TCRdb called clonotypes with MiXCR, one entry per CDR3 protein. This table has over 150,000 distinct CDR3 sequences, under 40% appearing once. This receptor was taken from a woman between 40 and 55 years old with Graves' ophthalmopathy. Source material: peripheral blood. The rearrangement uses TRBV28 and TRBJ2-7; D is perhaps TRBD1 or TRBD2 (6 bases each). In DNA form, the CDR3 reads TGTGCCAGCAGCCGCGAGGGGGGCAGCTACGAGCAGTACTTC. Its translation: CASSREGGSYEQYF.